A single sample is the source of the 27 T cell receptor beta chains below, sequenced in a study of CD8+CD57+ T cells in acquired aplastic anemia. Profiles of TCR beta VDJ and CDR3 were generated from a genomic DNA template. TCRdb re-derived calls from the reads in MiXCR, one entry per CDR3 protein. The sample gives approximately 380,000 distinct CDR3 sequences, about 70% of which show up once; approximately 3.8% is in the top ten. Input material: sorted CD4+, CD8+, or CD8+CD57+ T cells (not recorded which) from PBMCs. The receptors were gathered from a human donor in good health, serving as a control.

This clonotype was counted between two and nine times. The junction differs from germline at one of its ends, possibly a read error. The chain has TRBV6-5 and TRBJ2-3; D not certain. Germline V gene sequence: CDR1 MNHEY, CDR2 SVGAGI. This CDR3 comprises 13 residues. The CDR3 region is CASTDRSTDTRYF. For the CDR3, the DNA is TGTGCCAGCACGGACCGCTCCACAGATACGCGGTATTTT.

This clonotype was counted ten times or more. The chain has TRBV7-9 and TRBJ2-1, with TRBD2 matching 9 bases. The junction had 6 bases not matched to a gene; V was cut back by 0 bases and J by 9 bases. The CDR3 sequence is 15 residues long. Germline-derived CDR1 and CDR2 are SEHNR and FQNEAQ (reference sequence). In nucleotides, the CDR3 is TGTGCCAGCAGCTTAGCTGCGGGGGGGCCGGGTGAGCAGTTCTTC. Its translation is CASSLAAGGPGEQFF.

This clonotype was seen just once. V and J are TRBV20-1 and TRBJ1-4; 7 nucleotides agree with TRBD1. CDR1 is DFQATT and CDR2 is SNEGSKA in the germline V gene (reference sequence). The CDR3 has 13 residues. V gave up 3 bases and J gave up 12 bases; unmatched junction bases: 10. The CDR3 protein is CSARHRGYEQLFF. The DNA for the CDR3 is TGCAGTGCTAGGCACAGGGGATACGAGCAACTGTTTTTT.

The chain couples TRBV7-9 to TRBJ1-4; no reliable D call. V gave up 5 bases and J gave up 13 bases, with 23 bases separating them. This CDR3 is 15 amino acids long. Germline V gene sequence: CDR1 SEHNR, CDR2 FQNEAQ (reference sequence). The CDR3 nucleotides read TGTGCCAGCAGCCCCGACGGAGGATTTGAAAAAATACTGTTTTTT. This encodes CASSPDGGFEKILFF.

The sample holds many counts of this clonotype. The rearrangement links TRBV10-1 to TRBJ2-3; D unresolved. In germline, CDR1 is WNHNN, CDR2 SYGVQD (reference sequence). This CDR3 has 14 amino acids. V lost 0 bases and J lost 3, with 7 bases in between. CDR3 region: CASSESGRTDTQYF. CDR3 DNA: TGCGCCAGCAGTGAGTCGGGTCGGACAGATACGCAGTATTTT.

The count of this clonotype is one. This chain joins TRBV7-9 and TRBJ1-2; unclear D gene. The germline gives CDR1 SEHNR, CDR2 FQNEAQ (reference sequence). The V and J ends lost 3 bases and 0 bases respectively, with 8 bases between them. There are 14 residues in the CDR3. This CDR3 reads CASSLVSSNYGYTF. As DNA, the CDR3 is TGTGCCAGCAGCTTGGTCAGCTCTAACTATGGCTACACCTTC.

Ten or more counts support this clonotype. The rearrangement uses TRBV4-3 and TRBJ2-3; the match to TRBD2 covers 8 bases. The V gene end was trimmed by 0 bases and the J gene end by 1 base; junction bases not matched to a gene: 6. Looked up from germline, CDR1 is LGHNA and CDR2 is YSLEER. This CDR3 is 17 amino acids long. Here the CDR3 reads CASSQEGASGRTDTQYF. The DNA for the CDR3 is TGCGCCAGCAGCCAAGAGGGTGCTAGCGGGCGCACAGATACGCAGTATTTT.

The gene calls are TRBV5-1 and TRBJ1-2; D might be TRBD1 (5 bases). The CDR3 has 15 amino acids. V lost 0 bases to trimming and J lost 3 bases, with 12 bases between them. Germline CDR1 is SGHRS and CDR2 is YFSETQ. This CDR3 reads CASSLGQPPDYGYTF. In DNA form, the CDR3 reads TGCGCCAGCAGCTTGGGACAGCCCCCTGACTATGGCTACACCTTC.

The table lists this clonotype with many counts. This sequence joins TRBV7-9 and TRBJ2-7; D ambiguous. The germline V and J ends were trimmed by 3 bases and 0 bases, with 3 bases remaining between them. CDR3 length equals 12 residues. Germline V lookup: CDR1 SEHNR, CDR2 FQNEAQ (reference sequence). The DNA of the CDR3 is TGTGCCAGCAGCTTCTCCTCCTACGAGCAGTACTTC. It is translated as CASSFSSYEQYF.

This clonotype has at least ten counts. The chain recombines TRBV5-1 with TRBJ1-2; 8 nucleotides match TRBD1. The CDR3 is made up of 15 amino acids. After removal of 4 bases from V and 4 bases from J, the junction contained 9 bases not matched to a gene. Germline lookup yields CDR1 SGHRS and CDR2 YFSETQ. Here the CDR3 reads CASSPGTDRVYGYTF. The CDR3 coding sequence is TGCGCCAGCAGCCCCGGGACGGACAGGGTCTATGGCTACACCTTC.

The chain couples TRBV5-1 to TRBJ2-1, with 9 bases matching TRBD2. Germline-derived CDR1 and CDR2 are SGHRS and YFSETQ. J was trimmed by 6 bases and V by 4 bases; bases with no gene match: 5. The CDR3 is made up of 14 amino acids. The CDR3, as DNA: TGCGCCAGCAGCACGAGCGGGGGGTGCAATGAGCAGTTCTTC. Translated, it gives CASSTSGGCNEQFF.

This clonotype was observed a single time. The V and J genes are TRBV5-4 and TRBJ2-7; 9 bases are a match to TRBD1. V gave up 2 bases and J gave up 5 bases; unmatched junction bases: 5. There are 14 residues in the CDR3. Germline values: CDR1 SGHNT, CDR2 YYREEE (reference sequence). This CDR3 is CASSFGQGSDEQYF. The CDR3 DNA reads TGTGCCAGCAGCTTCGGACAGGGGAGCGACGAGCAGTACTTC.

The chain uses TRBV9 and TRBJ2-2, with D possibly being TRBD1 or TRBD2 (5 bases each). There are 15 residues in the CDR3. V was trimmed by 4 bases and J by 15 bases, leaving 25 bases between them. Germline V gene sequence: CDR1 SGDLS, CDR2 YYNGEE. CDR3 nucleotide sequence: TGTGCCAGCAGCCGGAGAGGGGAGAGCGAAGCTTACTTGTTTTTT. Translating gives CASSRRGESEAYLFF.

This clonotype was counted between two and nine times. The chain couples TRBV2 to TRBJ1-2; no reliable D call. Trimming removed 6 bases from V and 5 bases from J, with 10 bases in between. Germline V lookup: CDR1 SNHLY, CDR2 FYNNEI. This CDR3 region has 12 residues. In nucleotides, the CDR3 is TGTGCCAGCAGCTTATCCGAATATGGCTACACCTTC. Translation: CASSLSEYGYTF. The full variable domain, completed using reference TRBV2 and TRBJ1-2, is EPEVTQTPSHQVTQMGQEVILRCVPISNHLYFYWYRQILGQKVEFLVSFYNNEISEKSEIFDDQFSVERPDGSNFTLKIRSTKLEDSAMYFCASSLSEYGYTFGSGTRLTVV.

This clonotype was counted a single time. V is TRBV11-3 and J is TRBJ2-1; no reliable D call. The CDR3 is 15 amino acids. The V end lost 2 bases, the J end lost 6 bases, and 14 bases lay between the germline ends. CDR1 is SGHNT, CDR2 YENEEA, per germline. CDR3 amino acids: CASSLSRYWANEQFF. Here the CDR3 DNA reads TGTGCCAGCAGCTTAAGCAGATACTGGGCCAATGAGCAGTTCTTC.

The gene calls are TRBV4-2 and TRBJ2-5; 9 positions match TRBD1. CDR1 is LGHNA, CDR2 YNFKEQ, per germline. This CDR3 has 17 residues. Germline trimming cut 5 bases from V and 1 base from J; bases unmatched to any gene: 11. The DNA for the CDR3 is TGTGCCAGCAGCTTGGGGGGGACAGGGTCCCCCCAAGAGACCCAGTACTTC. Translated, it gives CASSLGGTGSPQETQYF.

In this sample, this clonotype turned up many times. The CDR3 spells CASSQQGMNTEAFF. The CDR3 DNA reads as TGCGCCAGCAGCCAACAGGGGATGAACACTGAAGCTTTCTTT. The V and J genes are TRBV4-3 and TRBJ1-1, with D possibly being TRBD1 (6 bases). From germline, CDR1 is LGHNA and CDR2 YSLEER. The CDR3 runs to 14 residues. The ends were cut back, 2 bases at V and 0 bases at J, with 7 bases in the middle.

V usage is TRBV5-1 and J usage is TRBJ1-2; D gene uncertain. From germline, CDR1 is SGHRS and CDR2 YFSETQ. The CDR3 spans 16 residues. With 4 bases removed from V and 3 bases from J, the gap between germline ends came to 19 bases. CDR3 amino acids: CASSVEANTYYYGYTF. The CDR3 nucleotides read TGCGCCAGCAGCGTAGAAGCAAACACTTACTACTATGGCTACACCTTC.

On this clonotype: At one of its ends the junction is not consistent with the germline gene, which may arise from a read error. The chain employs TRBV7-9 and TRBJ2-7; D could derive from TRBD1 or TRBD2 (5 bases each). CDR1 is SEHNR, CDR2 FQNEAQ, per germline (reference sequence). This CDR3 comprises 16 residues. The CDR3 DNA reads TGTGCCGGCAGCCAAGCAGCACGGCAGAGAGGGGAGAAGCAGTACTTC. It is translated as CAGSQAARQRGEKQYF.

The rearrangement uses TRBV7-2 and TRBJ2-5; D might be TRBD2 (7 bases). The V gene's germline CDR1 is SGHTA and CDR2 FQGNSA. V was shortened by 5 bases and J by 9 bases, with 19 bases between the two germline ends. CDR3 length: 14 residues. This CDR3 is CASSLTGREEAQYF. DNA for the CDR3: TGTGCCAGCAGCCTGACAGGACGGGAGGAGGCCCAGTACTTC.

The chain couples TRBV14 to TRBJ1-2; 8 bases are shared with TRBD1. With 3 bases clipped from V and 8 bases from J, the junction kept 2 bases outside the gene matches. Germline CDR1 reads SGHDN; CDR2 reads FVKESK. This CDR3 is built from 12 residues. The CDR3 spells CASSHSGGGYTF. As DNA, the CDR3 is TGTGCCAGCAGCCACTCAGGGGGCGGCTACACCTTC.

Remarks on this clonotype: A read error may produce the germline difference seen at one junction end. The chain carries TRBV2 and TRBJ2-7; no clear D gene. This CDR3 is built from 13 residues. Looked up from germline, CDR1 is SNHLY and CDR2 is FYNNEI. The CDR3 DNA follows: TGCGCCAGCAGCAAGAGCCCGATGGGCGGGCAGTACTTC. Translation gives CASSKSPMGGQYF. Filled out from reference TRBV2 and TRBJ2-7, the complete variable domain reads EPEVTQTPSHQVTQMGQEVILRCVPISNHLYFYWYRQILGQKVEFLVSFYNNEISEKSEIFDDQFSVERPDGSNFTLKIRSTKLEDSAMYFCASSKSPMGGQYFGPGTRLTVT.

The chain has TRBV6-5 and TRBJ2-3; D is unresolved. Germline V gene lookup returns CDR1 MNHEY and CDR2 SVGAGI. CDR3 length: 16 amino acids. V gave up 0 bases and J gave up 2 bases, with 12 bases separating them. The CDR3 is CASSYSGIPNTDTQYF. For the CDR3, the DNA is TGTGCCAGCAGTTACTCGGGAATCCCAAACACAGATACGCAGTATTTT.

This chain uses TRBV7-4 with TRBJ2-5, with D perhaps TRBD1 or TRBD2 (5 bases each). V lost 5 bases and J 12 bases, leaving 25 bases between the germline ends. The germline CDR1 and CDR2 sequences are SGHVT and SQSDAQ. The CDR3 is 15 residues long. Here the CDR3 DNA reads TGTGCCAGCAGCGGCGCCCAGGGAATGGGGGTGAAGGAGTACTTC. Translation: CASSGAQGMGVKEYF.

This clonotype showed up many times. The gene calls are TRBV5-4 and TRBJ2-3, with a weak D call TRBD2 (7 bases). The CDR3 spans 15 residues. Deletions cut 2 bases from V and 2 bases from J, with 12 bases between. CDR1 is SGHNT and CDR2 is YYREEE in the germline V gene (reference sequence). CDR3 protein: CASSFHAGATDTQYF. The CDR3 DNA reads TGTGCCAGCAGCTTTCACGCGGGGGCCACAGATACGCAGTATTTT.

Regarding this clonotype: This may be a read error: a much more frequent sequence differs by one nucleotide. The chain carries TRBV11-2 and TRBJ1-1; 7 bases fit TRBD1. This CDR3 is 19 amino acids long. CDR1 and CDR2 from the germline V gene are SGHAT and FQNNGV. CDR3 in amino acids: CAGSPRYDRVLNLYTEAFF. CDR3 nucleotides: TGTGCCGGCAGCCCCCGGTATGACAGGGTTCTTAACTTGTACACTGAAGCTTTCTTT.

The CDR3: CASSGLDGTYEQYF. CDR3 bases: TGTGCCAGCAGCGGCCTAGACGGGACCTACGAGCAGTACTTC. V gene TRBV9 combines with J gene TRBJ2-7; D might be TRBD2 (5 bases). The germline V gene has CDR1 SGDLS and CDR2 YYNGEE. The CDR3 totals 14 residues. V was shortened by 3 bases and J by 2 bases, with 12 bases between the two germline ends.